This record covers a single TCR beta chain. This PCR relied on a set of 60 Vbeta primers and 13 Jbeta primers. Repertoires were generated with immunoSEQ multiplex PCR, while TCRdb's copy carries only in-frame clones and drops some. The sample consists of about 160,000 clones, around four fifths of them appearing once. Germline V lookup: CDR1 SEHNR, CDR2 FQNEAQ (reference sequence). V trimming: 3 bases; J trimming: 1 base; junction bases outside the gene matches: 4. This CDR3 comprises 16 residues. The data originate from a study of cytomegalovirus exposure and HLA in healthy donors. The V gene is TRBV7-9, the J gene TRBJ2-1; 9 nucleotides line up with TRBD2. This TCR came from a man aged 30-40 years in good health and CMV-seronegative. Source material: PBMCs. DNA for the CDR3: TGTGCCAGCAGCTTTCTCAGCGGGAGGTCCTACAATGAGCAGTTCTTC. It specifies CASSFLSGRSYNEQFF.